The clone carrying this T cell receptor (beta chain) has ten or more counts. What it binds is not known. Authors of the study amplified TCR beta CDR3 regions from RNA transcripts. The primer set for the first-round RT-PCR of the TCR CDR3 was HTBI. TCRdb redid the calling of the multiplex PCR reads with MiXCR, one entry per CDR3 protein. Seen here are around 250,000 distinct CDR3 sequences, roughly 15% observed once, and the top ten hold about an eighth. The sample originates from a study of T cells in Graves' hyperthyroidism and ophthalmopathy. Study-wide context: Peripheral blood specimens were obtained at initial diagnosis, prior to any treatment. Whole-study findings and limits: It was a median around 6 months before onset that the model predicted ophthalmopathy.

The CDR3 runs to 16 residues. V shed 6 bases and J 5 bases; nucleotides not matched to a gene: 12. From germline, CDR1 is MDHEN and CDR2 SYDVKM. The diagnostic basis comprised clinical symptoms, serum thyroxine and TRAb, thyroid ultrasound and orbital computed tomography. This blood was taken when hyperthyroidism was first diagnosed, before any ophthalmopathy symptoms existed. The sequenced sample was blood. This sequence was found in a woman in her 40s with Graves' hyperthyroidism that later progressed to Graves' ophthalmopathy. J is TRBJ2-7 and V is TRBV28; the match to TRBD1 covers 11 bases. The CDR3 here is CASRAPLGQGVHEQYF. Written as DNA, the CDR3 is TGTGCCAGCAGGGCCCCCTTGGGACAGGGGGTCCACGAGCAGTACTTC.